The source of this T cell receptor (beta chain) is a study of shared clonotypes between healthy human individuals. From germline, CDR1 is SNHLY and CDR2 FYNNEI. The J segment lost 3 bases and the V segment lost 7 bases, leaving 2 bases of the junction unmatched. CDR3 length equals 13 residues. In the naive CD8 group, cells lacked CD45RO and were positively selected for CCR7, so terminally differentiated effector memory CD45RA+ cells were left out. Libraries were prepared by immunoSEQ multiplex PCR; TCRdb keeps only in-frame clonotypes and omits some of them. The sample lists about 1,800,000 clones, about 94% occurring once.

J is TRBJ2-7 and V is TRBV2; 11 bases map to TRBD1. This clonotype was sampled from a man between 18 and 35 years old in good health. Specimen: naive CD8+ T cells sorted from blood. The CDR3 DNA is TGTGCCAGCACCGGGACAGGGGGCTACGAGCAGTACTTC. This sequence encodes CASTGTGGYEQYF.